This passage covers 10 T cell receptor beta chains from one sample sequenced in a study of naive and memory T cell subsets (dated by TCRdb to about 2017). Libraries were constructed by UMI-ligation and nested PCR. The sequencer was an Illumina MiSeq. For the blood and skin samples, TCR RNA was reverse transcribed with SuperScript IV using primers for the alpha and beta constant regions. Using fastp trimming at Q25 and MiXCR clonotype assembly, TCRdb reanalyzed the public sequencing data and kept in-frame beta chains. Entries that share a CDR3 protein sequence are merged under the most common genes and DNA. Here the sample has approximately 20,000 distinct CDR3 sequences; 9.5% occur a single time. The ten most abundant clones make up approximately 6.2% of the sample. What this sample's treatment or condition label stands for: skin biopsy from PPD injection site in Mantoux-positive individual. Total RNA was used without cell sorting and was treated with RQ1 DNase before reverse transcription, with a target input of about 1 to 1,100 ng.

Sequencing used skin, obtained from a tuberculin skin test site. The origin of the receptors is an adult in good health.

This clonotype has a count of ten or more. CDR3 sequence reads: CASSIVGGSNQPQHF. In nucleotides, the CDR3 is TGTGCCAGTAGTATCGTTGGAGGGAGCAATCAGCCCCAGCATTTT. The rearrangement links TRBV19 to TRBJ1-5; D not resolved. Deletions cut 3 bases from V and 1 base from J, with 10 bases between. Germline CDR1 LNHDA, CDR2 SQIVND (reference sequence). The CDR3 totals 15 residues.

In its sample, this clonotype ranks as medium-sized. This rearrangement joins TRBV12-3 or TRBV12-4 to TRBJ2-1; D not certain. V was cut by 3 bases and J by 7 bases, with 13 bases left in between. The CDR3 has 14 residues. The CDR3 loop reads CASSLLVGLNEQFF. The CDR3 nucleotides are TGTGCCAGCAGTTTGTTGGTGGGGTTGAATGAGCAGTTCTTC.

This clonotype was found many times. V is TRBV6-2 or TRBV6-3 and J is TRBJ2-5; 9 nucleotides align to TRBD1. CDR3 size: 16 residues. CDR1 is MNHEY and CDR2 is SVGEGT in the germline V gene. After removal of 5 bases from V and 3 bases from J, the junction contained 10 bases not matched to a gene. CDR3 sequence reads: CASSPTPGQGKETQYF. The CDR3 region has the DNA TGTGCCAGCAGTCCGACGCCGGGACAGGGAAAAGAGACCCAGTACTTC.

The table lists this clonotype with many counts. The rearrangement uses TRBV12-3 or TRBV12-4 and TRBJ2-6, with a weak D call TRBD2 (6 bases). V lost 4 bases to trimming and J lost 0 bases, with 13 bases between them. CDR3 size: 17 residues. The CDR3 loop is CASSSIGGGSGANVLTF. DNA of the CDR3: TGTGCCAGCAGTTCCATCGGGGGTGGCTCTGGGGCCAACGTCCTGACTTTC.

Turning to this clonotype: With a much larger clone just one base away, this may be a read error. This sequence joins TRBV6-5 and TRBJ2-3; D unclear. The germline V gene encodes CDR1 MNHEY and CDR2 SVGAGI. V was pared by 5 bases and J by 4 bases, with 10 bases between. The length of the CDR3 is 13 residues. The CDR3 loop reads CASSNIGPDTQYF. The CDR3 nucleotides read TGTGCCAGCAGTAACATAGGACCAGATACGCAGTATTTT.

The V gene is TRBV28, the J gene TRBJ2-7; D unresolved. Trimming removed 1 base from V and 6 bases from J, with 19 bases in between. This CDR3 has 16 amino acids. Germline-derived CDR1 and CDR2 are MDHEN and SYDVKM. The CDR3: CASSLYPLPWGGEQYF. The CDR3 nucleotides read TGTGCCAGCAGTTTATACCCCCTTCCTTGGGGTGGCGAGCAGTACTTC.

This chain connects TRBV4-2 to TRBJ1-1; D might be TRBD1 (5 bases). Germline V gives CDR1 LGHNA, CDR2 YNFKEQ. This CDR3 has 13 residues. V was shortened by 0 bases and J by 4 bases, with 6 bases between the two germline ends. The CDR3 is CASSQDGATEAFF. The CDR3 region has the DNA TGTGCCAGCAGCCAAGATGGGGCCACTGAAGCTTTCTTT.

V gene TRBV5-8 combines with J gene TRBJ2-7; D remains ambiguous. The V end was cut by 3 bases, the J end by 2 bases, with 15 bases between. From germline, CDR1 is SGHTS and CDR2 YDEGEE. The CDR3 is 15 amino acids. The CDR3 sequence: CASSSDTLAPYEQYF. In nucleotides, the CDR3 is TGTGCCAGCAGCTCAGACACGTTGGCACCCTACGAGCAGTACTTC.

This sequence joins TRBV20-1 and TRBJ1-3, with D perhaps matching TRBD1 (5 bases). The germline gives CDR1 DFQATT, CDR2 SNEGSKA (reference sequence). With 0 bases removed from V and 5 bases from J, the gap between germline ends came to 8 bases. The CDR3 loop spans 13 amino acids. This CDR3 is CSARDRQRNTIYF. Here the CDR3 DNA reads TGCAGTGCTAGAGATCGACAGAGAAACACCATATATTTT.

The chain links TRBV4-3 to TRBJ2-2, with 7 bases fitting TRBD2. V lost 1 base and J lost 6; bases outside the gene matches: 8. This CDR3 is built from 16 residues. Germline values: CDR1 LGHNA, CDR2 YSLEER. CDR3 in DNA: TGCGCCAGCAGCCAAGGACGCGGGGGAGTTTCCGGGGAGCTGTTTTTT. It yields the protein CASSQGRGGVSGELFF.